A single sample gave rise to the 5 T cell receptor beta chains below, sequenced in a study of cytomegalovirus exposure and HLA in healthy donors. The PCR ran on 60 Vbeta and 13 Jbeta primers. The method was immunoSEQ multiplex PCR; TCRdb's version includes in-frame clones alone and lacks a portion of them. Altogether 150,000 to 200,000 clones are present, over 65% being singletons, with the ten largest covering 6% to 7.5%. The specimen sequenced was PBMCs. All receptors derive from a man between 35 and 55 years old in good health and CMV-seropositive.

The J gene is TRBJ1-2, the V gene TRBV10-3; D unresolved. Germline-derived CDR1 and CDR2 are ENHRY and SYGVKD. The CDR3 spans 13 residues. V gave up 2 bases and J gave up 8 bases, with 12 bases separating them. CDR3 DNA sequence: TGTGCCATCAGTGAGGGCGGAACCGTGGGCTACACCTTC. It encodes CAISEGGTVGYTF.

This clone was counted once. The rearrangement links TRBV4-3 to TRBJ2-5, with D tentatively TRBD2 (6 bases). Trimming shortened V by 2 bases and J by 5 bases, and 12 bases separated the two germline ends. Germline V gives CDR1 LGHNA, CDR2 YSLEER. This CDR3 has 14 residues. CDR3 residues: CASSQKRLDETQYF. In nucleotides, the CDR3 is TGCGCCAGCAGCCAAAAGAGACTAGATGAGACCCAGTACTTC.

The chain joins TRBV5-4 to TRBJ1-6; the D gene is possibly TRBD1 (5 bases). CDR3 length equals 13 residues. Germline loops: CDR1 SGHNT, CDR2 YYREEE (reference sequence). Trimming shortened V by 4 bases and J by 8 bases, and 10 bases separated the two germline ends. CDR3 nucleotides: TGTGCCAGCAGCCGTGGGGGGGATTCACCCCTCCACTTT. The encoded protein is CASSRGGDSPLHF.

The genes are TRBV19 and TRBJ1-5; D gene unclear. V was clipped by 4 bases and J by 0 bases, with 16 bases between them. CDR1 LNHDA and CDR2 SQIVND come from the germline V gene (reference sequence). The CDR3 spans 17 residues. The CDR3 reads CASSTHLETNSNQPQHF. Here the CDR3 DNA reads TGTGCCAGTAGTACTCATTTAGAGACAAATAGCAATCAGCCCCAGCATTTT.

V is TRBV7-6 and J is TRBJ1-3, with D possibly being TRBD1 (5 bases). CDR1 is SGHVS, CDR2 FNYEAQ, per germline. The CDR3 runs to 15 residues. Trimming removed 1 base from V and 0 bases from J, with 7 bases in between. The CDR3: CASSLGQLSGNTIYF. DNA of the CDR3: TGTGCCAGCAGCTTAGGACAGCTCTCTGGAAACACCATATATTTT.